This passage covers 9 T cell receptor beta chains from one sample sequenced in a study of molecular identifiers for immune sequencing clone quantification. One entry per CDR3 protein, called by TCRdb with MiXCR from the PCR reads. The table records nearly 650,000 distinct CDR3 sequences, about 25% of them present only once. Sequenced: naive CD8+ T cells from blood, with Jurkat cell RNA spiked in. Subset described: FACS-sorted CD8+CD4-CCR7+CD45RA+ naive T cells. Receptors originate from a human donor in good health. Some libraries in this study had Jurkat cell RNA spiked in.

This clonotype has at least ten counts. The chain recombines TRBV4-3 with TRBJ2-7; 10 bases align to TRBD2. Trimming cost V 1 base and J 6 bases; bases outside gene matches: 6. CDR3 length: 15 residues. Germline values: CDR1 LGHNA, CDR2 YSLEER. The CDR3 DNA sequence: TGCGCCAGCAGCCAAGGCAGCGGGAGGGCCTCCGAGCAGTACTTC. Protein: CASSQGSGRASEQYF.

To note about this clonotype: It may be a read error: a sequence one base away is much more abundant. The J gene is TRBJ1-1, the V gene TRBV29-1; possibly TRBD1 for D (5 bases). CDR1 and CDR2 (germline): SQVTM, ANQGSEA. The CDR3 loop spans 12 amino acids. V lost 8 bases and J 6 bases, leaving 16 bases between the germline ends. The CDR3 reads CSTFSQGSEAFF. The CDR3 bases are TGCAGCACTTTTTCCCAGGGATCTGAAGCTTTCTTT. Combining the CDR3 with reference TRBV29-1 and TRBJ1-1 gives the whole variable domain SAVISQKPSRDICQRGTSLTIQCQVDSQVTMMFWYRQQPGQSLTLIATANQGSEATYESGFVIDKFPISRPNLTFSTLTVSNMSPEDSSIYLCSTFSQGSEAFFGQGTRLTVV.

Comment on this clonotype: Without the conserved terminal phenylalanine or tryptophan, this CDR3 likely stems from a read error. The chain recombines TRBV6-5 with TRBJ2-5, with D perhaps matching TRBD1 or TRBD2 (5 bases each). Germline CDR1 and CDR2: MNHEY and SVGAGI. This CDR3 has 15 amino acids. Trimming took off 5 bases at V and 1 base at J, with 14 bases between the two ends. The CDR3 reads CASSRSWGSQETQYY. In nucleotides, the CDR3 is TGTGCCAGCAGTCGTTCTTGGGGGAGCCAAGAGACCCAGTACTAC.

V gene TRBV5-1 combines with J gene TRBJ2-7; D not certain. Germline V gene lookup returns CDR1 SGHRS and CDR2 YFSETQ. V dropped 0 bases and J dropped 8 bases, with 9 bases sitting between them. The CDR3 totals 12 residues. CDR3 nucleotides: TGCGCCAGCAGCTTGGTGGACGGGCAGCAGTACTTC. Residues: CASSLVDGQQYF. Based on the CDR3 plus reference TRBV5-1 and TRBJ2-7, the full variable domain is KAGVTQTPRYLIKTRGQQVTLSCSPISGHRSVSWYQQTPGQGLQFLFEYFSETQRNKGNFPGRFSGRQFSNSRSEMNVSTLELGDSALYLCASSLVDGQQYFGPGTRLTVT.

This clonotype was found many times. This sequence joins TRBV7-2 and TRBJ2-3, with D possibly being TRBD1 or TRBD2 (5 bases each). CDR3 length: 13 amino acids. V was trimmed by 11 bases and J by 6 bases, leaving 18 bases between them. Germline CDR1 SGHTA, CDR2 FQGNSA. CDR3 region: CACNRDLVDTQYF. CDR3 bases: TGTGCCTGCAACCGGGACCTGGTGGATACGCAGTATTTT.

In its sample, this clonotype was seen once. A much larger clone lies a single base off, so this may be a read error. No conserved phenylalanine or tryptophan is present at the end of the CDR3, so a read error is the likely explanation. The rearrangement links TRBV12-3 or TRBV12-4 to TRBJ2-1; D is unresolved. This CDR3 contains 10 residues. The V end was cut by 3 bases, the J end by 9 bases, with 3 bases between. The CDR3 coding sequence is TGTGCCAGCAGTTTCAGTGAGCAGTTCCTC. Translating it yields CASSFSEQFL.

The chain uses TRBV29-1 and TRBJ1-3; D remains ambiguous. In germline, CDR1 is SQVTM, CDR2 ANQGSEA. V dropped 0 bases and J dropped 4 bases, with 22 bases sitting between them. The CDR3 loop spans 18 amino acids. CDR3 coding DNA: TGCAGCGTTGAAGATTTCGCGGTCGAGGGCGGCGTAGGAAACACCATATATTTT. The encoded protein is CSVEDFAVEGGVGNTIYF.

This clonotype appeared a few times. This chain links TRBV30 with TRBJ1-6; no definite D call. V was shortened by 4 bases and J by 10 bases, with 17 bases between the two germline ends. Germline lookup yields CDR1 GTSNPN and CDR2 SVGIG (reference sequence). The CDR3 sequence is 14 residues long. The CDR3 sequence: CAWTPVGTRSPLHF. The CDR3 DNA reads as TGTGCCTGGACCCCAGTCGGAACGAGGTCACCCCTCCACTTT.

The sample holds a few counts of this clonotype. The chain recombines TRBV5-4 with TRBJ2-7, with a tentative D call TRBD1 (5 bases). The germline V gene encodes CDR1 SGHNT and CDR2 YYREEE (reference sequence). V was clipped by 2 bases and J by 7 bases, with 10 bases between them. There are 12 residues in the CDR3. The CDR3 spells CASSFQGGEQYF. CDR3 nucleotide sequence: TGTGCCAGCAGCTTTCAGGGTGGGGAGCAGTACTTC.